Each of the 21 T cell receptor beta chains below was sequenced from the same sample in a study of OX40 agonist ivuxolimab in advanced cancers. Sequencing used immunoSEQ multiplex PCR; TCRdb keeps in-frame clones, though not all of them. The table lists nearly 50,000 clones, around 87% of them singletons, with over 1.5% in the top ten. The starting material was CD4+ or CD8+ T cells sorted from blood, obtained in a trial of the OX40 agonist ivuxolimab. The receptors here all came from an adult with an advanced solid tumor such as melanoma, head and neck, liver or kidney cancer.

This chain joins TRBV5-1 and TRBJ1-1; 10 bases fit TRBD1. Per germline, CDR1 SGHRS and CDR2 YFSETQ. This CDR3 region has 15 residues. The V and J ends lost 6 bases and 3 bases, in that order; junction bases with no gene match: 8. CDR3 sequence: CASKRDRGSDTEAFF. DNA for the CDR3: TGCGCCAGCAAGCGGGACAGGGGCTCTGACACTGAAGCTTTCTTT.

The chain employs TRBV7-6 and TRBJ2-5, with 8 bases lining up with TRBD1. V dropped 5 bases and J dropped 1; count of bases not matched to a gene: 6. The CDR3 spans 15 residues. Germline-derived CDR1 and CDR2 are SGHVS and FNYEAQ. The CDR3 spells CASSKRQGSQETQYF. The CDR3 nucleotides are TGTGCCAGCAGCAAAAGACAGGGGAGCCAAGAGACCCAGTACTTC.

V usage is TRBV5-5 and J usage is TRBJ2-5; D not certain. Between the trimmed V and J ends, which lost 6 bases and 2 bases, there was a span of 11 bases. In germline, CDR1 is SGHKS, CDR2 YYEKEE (reference sequence). This CDR3 comprises 13 residues. CDR3 sequence: CASTVVGQETQYF. CDR3 DNA sequence: TGTGCCAGCACGGTAGTAGGGCAAGAGACCCAGTACTTC.

The V gene is TRBV10-3, the J gene TRBJ2-3, with D uncertain. The CDR3 is 14 amino acids. Trimming shortened V by 2 bases and J by 0 bases, and 6 bases separated the two germline ends. Germline V CDR1 and CDR2: ENHRY, SYGVKD. CDR3 amino acids: CAISETASTDTQYF. CDR3 sequence (DNA): TGTGCCATCAGTGAGACTGCTAGCACAGATACGCAGTATTTT.

The chain joins TRBV6-1 to TRBJ2-7, with 15 bases aligning to TRBD2. The CDR3 is 15 amino acids. Germline lookup yields CDR1 MNHNS and CDR2 SASEGT. V dropped 2 bases and J dropped 6; count of bases not matched to a gene: 2. This CDR3 reads CASSEPGLAGGEQYF. CDR3 nucleotides: TGTGCCAGCAGTGAACCGGGACTAGCGGGGGGCGAGCAGTACTTC.

The chain links TRBV7-2 to TRBJ2-2; weak D call: TRBD1 (6 bases). CDR3 length: 14 amino acids. Germline-derived CDR1 and CDR2 are SGHTA and FQGNSA. V dropped 5 bases and J dropped 3 bases, with 10 bases sitting between them. DNA for the CDR3: TGTGCCAGCAGCCGCTGGACAGACACCGGGGAGCTGTTTTTT. This gives the protein CASSRWTDTGELFF.

This clone was picked up one time. The chain is built from TRBV29-1 and TRBJ2-1; D perhaps matches TRBD2 (5 bases). The germline CDR1 and CDR2 sequences are SQVTM and ANQGSEA. This CDR3 has 12 residues. With 6 bases removed from V and 9 bases from J, the gap between germline ends came to 15 bases. CDR3 residues: CSVDRGLSEQFF. The DNA of the CDR3 is TGCAGCGTGGATCGGGGTTTGAGTGAGCAGTTCTTC.

This clone was counted once. J is TRBJ2-3 and V is TRBV23-1; a possible D gene is TRBD1 (6 bases). TRBV23-1 is an open reading frame whose function is uncertain. This CDR3 has 14 residues. Trimming left V 6 bases short and J 2 bases short, with 12 bases between. CDR3 coding DNA: TGCGCCAGCAGCCAGGACAGTCTCACAGATACGCAGTATTTT. It translates to CASSQDSLTDTQYF.

In this sample, this clone turned up once. The CDR3 nucleotides read TGTGCCAGCAGCTTGGTTGGTGTAAGGGGCTACACCTTC. Translation: CASSLVGVRGYTF. This chain joins TRBV5-6 and TRBJ1-2, with unresolved D. From germline, CDR1 is SGHDT and CDR2 YYEEEE. Trimming cost V 0 bases and J 8 bases, with 11 bases left between them. This CDR3 is built from 13 residues.

The chain has TRBV2 and TRBJ2-1; possible D gene TRBD1, 6 bases. This CDR3 is built from 14 residues. V was pared by 8 bases and J by 1 base, with 12 bases between. CDR1 and CDR2 from the germline V gene are SNHLY and FYNNEI. The CDR3: CASLPDRSYNEQFF. CDR3 DNA: TGTGCCAGCCTACCCGACAGGTCCTACAATGAGCAGTTCTTC.

This chain uses TRBV19 with TRBJ2-7; 14 nucleotides align to TRBD2. V trimming: 5 bases; J trimming: 3 bases; junction bases outside the gene matches: 6. The CDR3 has 16 residues. The germline CDR1 and CDR2 sequences are LNHDA and SQIVND (reference sequence). Here the CDR3 DNA reads TGTGCCAGTAGTCTCAGACTAGCGGGAGGGGGCTACGAGCAGTACTTC. Its translation: CASSLRLAGGGYEQYF. Combining the CDR3 with reference TRBV19 and TRBJ2-7 gives the whole variable domain DGGITQSPKYLFRKEGQNVTLSCEQNLNHDAMYWYRQDPGQGLRLIYYSQIVNDFQKGDIAEGYSVSREKKESFPLTVTSAQKNPTAFYLCASSLRLAGGGYEQYFGPGTRLTVT.

This chain connects TRBV11-2 to TRBJ1-2; maybe TRBD1 (6 bases). This CDR3 region has 12 residues. CDR1 is SGHAT, CDR2 FQNNGV, per germline. The V end was cut by 3 bases, the J end by 6 bases, with 8 bases between. CDR3 nucleotide sequence: TGTGCCAGCAGCTTTGAGGGGGATGGCTACACCTTC. Translation: CASSFEGDGYTF.

V and J are TRBV5-1 and TRBJ2-2; the D gene could be TRBD1 or TRBD2 (6 bases each). Germline V gene lookup returns CDR1 SGHRS and CDR2 YFSETQ. V gave up 4 bases and J gave up 7 bases, with 26 bases separating them. This CDR3 comprises 18 residues. This CDR3 reads CASSPGEHRAGKGGELFF. In DNA, the CDR3 is TGCGCCAGCAGCCCGGGGGAACACAGGGCTGGGAAAGGCGGGGAGCTGTTTTTT.

The chain joins TRBV11-1 to TRBJ1-1; TRBD1 is a possible D gene (5 bases). V gave up 6 bases and J gave up 1 base, with 12 bases separating them. Germline V gives CDR1 SGHAT, CDR2 FQDESV (reference sequence). The length of the CDR3 is 14 residues. The CDR3 DNA sequence: TGTGCCAGCAGTTCAGGGTTTCGGAACACTGAAGCTTTCTTT. Protein product: CASSSGFRNTEAFF. Using reference TRBV11-1 and TRBJ1-1 for the parts outside the CDR3, the full variable domain is EAEVAQSPRYKITEKSQAVAFWCDPISGHATLYWYRQILGQGPELLVQFQDESVVDDSQLPKDRFSAERLKGVDSTLKIQPAELGDSAMYLCASSSGFRNTEAFFGQGTRLTVV.

The chain combines TRBV2 with TRBJ2-7, with D possibly being TRBD1 (7 bases). CDR3 size: 16 residues. Trimming took 7 bases from V and 5 from J, leaving 24 bases between them. The germline V gene encodes CDR1 SNHLY and CDR2 FYNNEI. DNA of the CDR3: TGTGCCAGCACCGAAGGGGGGCAGGGGGGCGTACACGAGCAGTACTTC. Amino acids: CASTEGGQGGVHEQYF.

The chain couples TRBV7-2 to TRBJ1-2, with 9 bases fitting TRBD1. The CDR3 runs to 13 residues. The germline V gene has CDR1 SGHTA and CDR2 FQGNSA. Losses at the gene ends were 5 bases for V and 8 bases for J; bases not matched to a gene: 6. DNA of the CDR3: TGTGCCAGCAGCACAGGACAGGGGTCCGGCTACACCTTC. It is translated as CASSTGQGSGYTF.

The chain couples TRBV29-1 to TRBJ1-1; D is unclear. This CDR3 has 14 amino acids. Trimming left V 8 bases short and J 8 bases short, with 24 bases between. Germline CDR1 SQVTM, CDR2 ANQGSEA. The CDR3 sequence: CSPSPRLSQGEAFF. CDR3 bases: TGCAGCCCCTCCCCCAGACTATCTCAAGGAGAAGCTTTCTTT. Full variable domain (remainder filled in from reference TRBV29-1 and TRBJ1-1): SAVISQKPSRDICQRGTSLTIQCQVDSQVTMMFWYRQQPGQSLTLIATANQGSEATYESGFVIDKFPISRPNLTFSTLTVSNMSPEDSSIYLCSPSPRLSQGEAFFGQGTRLTVV.

This clone has only a few counts. V is TRBV6-1 and J is TRBJ2-7; no firm D call. CDR1 MNHNS and CDR2 SASEGT come from the germline V gene. CDR3 length: 12 amino acids. Trimming took 8 bases from V and 3 from J, leaving 11 bases between them. The CDR3 region is CASVNRHYEQYF. The CDR3 coding sequence is TGTGCCAGCGTGAACCGCCACTACGAGCAGTACTTC.

The gene calls are TRBV7-7 and TRBJ2-1; no clear D. The CDR3 covers 14 residues. The V end lost 2 bases, the J end lost 8 bases, and 13 bases lay between the germline ends. Germline CDR1 SSHAT, CDR2 FNYEAQ (reference sequence). CDR3 amino acids: CASSLNPPPDEQFF. The CDR3, as DNA: TGTGCCAGCAGCTTAAACCCCCCACCGGATGAGCAGTTCTTC.

V usage is TRBV29-1 and J usage is TRBJ2-7; possibly TRBD2 for D (5 bases). The CDR3 extends over 14 amino acids. Looked up from germline, CDR1 is SQVTM and CDR2 is ANQGSEA. V was cut by 8 bases and J by 6 bases, with 23 bases left in between. For the CDR3, the DNA is TGCAGCATTGTCACCGGGAAGGGTGGTTCCGAGCAGTACTTC. It codes for CSIVTGKGGSEQYF.

The CDR3 region is CASKFQGFQPQHF. In DNA form, the CDR3 reads TGTGCCTCTAAGTTTCAGGGTTTTCAGCCCCAGCATTTT. This chain connects TRBV19 to TRBJ1-5; tentatively, D is TRBD1 (5 bases). Germline V gives CDR1 LNHDA, CDR2 SQIVND (reference sequence). V lost 11 bases and J lost 6, with 17 bases in between. CDR3 length: 13 amino acids.